This TCR beta chain originates from a study of sequential checkpoint blockade in melanoma. The protocol was immunoSEQ multiplex PCR, while the TCRdb copy is restricted to in-frame clones and leaves out a portion. This table has about 20,000 clones, roughly 82% appearing once. V gave up 5 bases and J gave up 2 bases, with 6 bases separating them. Germline CDR1 and CDR2: SEHNR and FQNEAQ (reference sequence). The CDR3 spans 12 residues. Treatment here: randomized to nivolumab then ipilimumab (arm A) or the reverse (arm B). DNA-damaging chemotherapy had not been given to any patient beforehand. Live CD3+CD8+ CD19− CD56− cells were sorted from PBMCs.

The chain recombines TRBV7-9 with TRBJ2-5; weak D call: TRBD2 (5 bases). This sequence was found in a human donor with melanoma. Sequenced material: CD8+ T cells sorted from blood (inferred from file names), taken from a patient given nivolumab and ipilimumab in sequence. DNA for the CDR3: TGTGCCAGCAGCGGGAGACAAGAGACCCAGTACTTC. It encodes CASSGRQETQYF.